These T cell receptor beta chains were read from a single sample in a study of blood T cell repertoires in COVID-19. Sequenced by immunoSEQ multiplex PCR; TCRdb stores in-frame clones only, minus some. The table includes 90,000 to 110,000 clones, around 74% detected once. The sample consisted of peripheral blood. Source of these receptors: a woman between 70 and 85 years old with acute or convalescent COVID-19. CDR3s include the opening cysteine and the closing phenylalanine or tryptophan. Clone size appears in some rows only: once, few, many, or a class for an expanded clone.

abundance	v_gene	len	j_gene	CDR3aa
-	TRBV19	13	TRBJ1-2	CASSDRGYYGYTF
-	TRBV6-2/TRBV6-3	15	TRBJ2-5	CASSYGRGADETQYF
-	TRBV14	14	TRBJ2-3	CASSPRLAGNTQYF
-	TRBV28	18	TRBJ1-4	CASIVGGQGITRVEKLFF
few	TRBV28	13	TRBJ2-7	CASSRGQVDEQYF
-	TRBV11-3	12	TRBJ2-3	CASSLQGDTQYF
-	TRBV27	16	TRBJ2-7	CASRPLDPGHSYEQYF
-	TRBV3-1/TRBV3-2	15	TRBJ1-3	CASSLTGVDGNTIYF
-	TRBV3-1/TRBV3-2	15	TRBJ1-1	CASSQVRTGGTEAFF
-	TRBV9	14	TRBJ1-3	CASSVARSGNTIYF
once	TRBV4-1	17	TRBJ2-1	CASSQETVGARYNEQFF
-	TRBV6-2/TRBV6-3	18	TRBJ2-5	CASSLILPSGGGQETQYF
-	TRBV6-1	13	TRBJ1-2	CASSETGNIGYTF
-	TRBV3-1/TRBV3-2	14	TRBJ2-3	CASSPNPSGDTQYF
-	TRBV19	17	TRBJ1-5	CASKQGARVLVDQPQHF
-	TRBV5-8	13	TRBJ1-1	CASLGQGAAEAFF